The T cell receptor (beta chain) under discussion was sequenced for a study of shared clonotypes between healthy human individuals. V gave up 1 base and J gave up 7 bases, with 10 bases separating them. Germline CDR1 is SNHLY and CDR2 is FYNNEI. The CDR3 sequence is 14 residues long. The protocol was immunoSEQ multiplex PCR, while the TCRdb copy is restricted to in-frame clones and leaves out a portion. This repertoire shows millions of clones, just over 90% found once; its top ten account for 0.11% to 0.15%. Points on this clone: Its specificity is not known.

Findings and caveats of the study: Despite large depth, rarefaction showed incomplete sorted-subset sequencing.

This clonotype was sampled from a man younger than 35 in good health. Sequencing used naive CD4+ T cells sorted from blood. Subset in this sample: CD45RA+ positively selected. This chain uses TRBV2 with TRBJ2-2, with a weak D call TRBD1 (5 bases). In DNA, the CDR3 is TGTGCCAGCAGTGAAGATCTAGGGGTCGGGGAGCTGTTTTTT. Translating gives CASSEDLGVGELFF.